This T cell receptor (beta chain) originates from a study of Graves' ophthalmopathy and Graves' hyperthyroidism. CDR1 and CDR2 from the germline V gene are KGHDR and SFDVKD. J gave up 4 bases and V 0 bases, and 4 bases lay outside the gene matches. The CDR3 loop spans 15 amino acids. Amplification of the TCR beta CDR3 regions used RNA transcripts (as template). HTBI primers served in a first-round RT-PCR, which a second-round multiplex PCR followed. TCRdb used MiXCR to reprocess the multiplex PCR reads, holding one entry per CDR3 protein. The sample holds 200,000 to 250,000 distinct CDR3 sequences, approximately 28% seen once. This clonotype was seen many times.

V usage is TRBV24-1 and J usage is TRBJ2-5; 7 nucleotides agree with TRBD2. This TCR derives from a man in his fifties or sixties with Graves' ophthalmopathy. Specimen: peripheral blood. CDR3 sequence: CATSDLLPGGETQYF. The CDR3 region has the DNA TGTGCCACCAGTGATTTGCTACCGGGAGGAGAGACCCAGTACTTC.